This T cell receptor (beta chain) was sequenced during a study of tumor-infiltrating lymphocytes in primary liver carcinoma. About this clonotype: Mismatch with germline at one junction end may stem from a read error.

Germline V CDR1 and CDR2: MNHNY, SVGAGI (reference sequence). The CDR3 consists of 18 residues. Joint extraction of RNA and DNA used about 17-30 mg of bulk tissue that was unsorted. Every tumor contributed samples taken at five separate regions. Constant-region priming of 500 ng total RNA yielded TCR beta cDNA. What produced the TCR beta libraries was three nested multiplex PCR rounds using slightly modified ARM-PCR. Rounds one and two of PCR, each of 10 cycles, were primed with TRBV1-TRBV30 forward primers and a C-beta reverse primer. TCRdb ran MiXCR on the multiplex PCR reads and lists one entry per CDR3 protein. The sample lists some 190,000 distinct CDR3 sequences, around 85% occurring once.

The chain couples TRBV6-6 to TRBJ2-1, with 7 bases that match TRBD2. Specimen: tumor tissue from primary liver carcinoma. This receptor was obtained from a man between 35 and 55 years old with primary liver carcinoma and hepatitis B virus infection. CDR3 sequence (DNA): TGTACCAGCAGATACTCGAATGGGCTAGCGGTCTCCTACAATGAGCAGTTCTTC. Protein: CTSRYSNGLAVSYNEQFF.